This TCR beta chain emerged from a study of blood T cell repertoires in COVID-19. Study information: Acute and convalescent COVID-19 samples came from the United States, Italy and Spain. PBMCs, B-cell-depleted T cells, or T cells were the source of the cDNA or gDNA that made up the material.

Under the authors' procedure: Amplification of reference gene primers was used by the study to estimate nucleated cell counts. Produced via immunoSEQ multiplex PCR; TCRdb's table is partial and in-frame only. That table supplies the V and J calls and clone size; D and trimming were determined from the DNA. This sample has roughly 290,000 clones, with approximately 86% found just once. This CDR3 is 17 amino acids long. The V segment lost 4 bases and the J segment 0 bases; nucleotides outside the gene matches: 4. Germline loops: CDR1 MNHEY, CDR2 SMNVEV (reference sequence). This sequence was found in a woman younger than 45 who had recovered from COVID-19. The sequenced sample consisted of peripheral blood. V gene TRBV27 combines with J gene TRBJ1-6, with 9 bases that match TRBD1. The CDR3 sequence: CASSSGTGSSYNSPLHF. In DNA form, the CDR3 reads TGTGCCAGCAGTTCCGGGACAGGGAGCTCCTATAATTCACCCCTCCACTTT.